This TCR beta chain was documented in a study of blood T cell repertoires in COVID-19. The wider study: Specimens from acute and convalescent COVID-19 originated in the United States, Italy and Spain. Sources were T cells, B-cell-depleted T cells, or PBMCs; the material itself was cDNA or gDNA.

Clones were sequenced by immunoSEQ multiplex PCR, and TCRdb holds only the in-frame ones, with some missing. Among 250,000 to 350,000 clones listed, 87% were seen once. The V gene's germline CDR1 is SGHAT and CDR2 FQNNGV. This CDR3 comprises 16 residues. With V trimmed by 3 bases and J by 5 bases, 6 bases remained unmatched. The sequence was obtained from a woman aged 45-65 years who had recovered from COVID-19. The sample consisted of peripheral blood. The V call is TRBV11-2, the J call TRBJ2-7; 14 nucleotides match TRBD2. CDR3 sequence: CASSFPGTSGRNEQYF. In DNA form, the CDR3 reads TGTGCCAGCAGCTTCCCCGGGACTAGCGGGAGAAACGAGCAGTACTTC. Supplemented by reference TRBV11-2 and TRBJ2-7, the full variable domain reads EAGVAQSPRYKIIEKRQSVAFWCNPISGHATLYWYQQILGQGPKLLIQFQNNGVVDDSQLPKDRFSAERLKGVDSTLKIQPAKLEDSAVYLCASSFPGTSGRNEQYFGPGTRLTVT.